This entry lists 24 T cell receptor beta chains sequenced from one sample in a study of T cells in Graves' hyperthyroidism and ophthalmopathy. RNA transcripts yielded amplified TCR beta CDR3 regions. Using the HTBI primer set, a first-round RT-PCR was run on the TCR CDR3. TCRdb itself ran the multiplex PCR reads through MiXCR, one entry per CDR3 protein. Of around 580,000 distinct CDR3 sequences in the sample, roughly a sixth were seen once. The sequencing input was blood. The receptors originated from a woman under 30 with Graves' hyperthyroidism.

This rearrangement joins TRBV4-1 to TRBJ2-1, with D perhaps matching TRBD2 (6 bases). With 2 bases removed from V and 10 bases from J, the gap between germline ends came to 9 bases. This CDR3 is 12 amino acids long. CDR1 and CDR2 from the germline V gene are MGHRA and YSYEKL. The CDR3 spells CASSQRDLEQFF. The CDR3 DNA reads TGCGCCAGCAGCCAACGGGACTTAGAGCAGTTCTTC.

This clonotype appeared many times. The chain employs TRBV7-2 and TRBJ1-2; a weak D match, TRBD1 (6 bases). This CDR3 spans 13 amino acids. The V gene's germline CDR1 is SGHTA and CDR2 FQGNSA. Trimming shortened V by 6 bases and J by 4 bases, and 12 bases separated the two germline ends. The CDR3 region is CASSYIQGYGYTF. The CDR3 DNA reads as TGTGCCAGCAGTTATATACAGGGCTATGGCTACACCTTC.

The gene calls are TRBV10-1 and TRBJ2-2, with D perhaps matching TRBD1 or TRBD2 (6 bases each). The length of the CDR3 is 20 residues. From germline, CDR1 is WNHNN and CDR2 SYGVQD (reference sequence). The V end was cut by 3 bases, the J end by 6 bases, with 29 bases between. CDR3 sequence reads: CASSDRGPLASRTGAGELFF. The CDR3 coding sequence is TGCGCCAGCAGTGACAGGGGACCCCTTGCAAGCAGGACGGGGGCCGGGGAGCTGTTTTTT.

The chain uses TRBV4-1 and TRBJ2-3, with 9 nucleotides matching TRBD2. Germline V lookup: CDR1 MGHRA, CDR2 YSYEKL. Trimming cost V 0 bases and J 6 bases; bases outside gene matches: 10. This CDR3 has 17 amino acids. CDR3 nucleotide sequence: TGCGCCAGCAGCCAAGACCAAGCGGGGGGCAAAGGGGATACGCAGTATTTT. It translates to CASSQDQAGGKGDTQYF.

This clonotype was counted only a few times. V gene TRBV6-2 or TRBV6-3 combines with J gene TRBJ1-5; tentatively, D is TRBD1 (5 bases). This CDR3 contains 15 residues. V lost 3 bases, J lost 0 bases, and 9 bases lay in between. In germline, CDR1 is MNHEY, CDR2 SVGEGT. CDR3 in DNA: TGTGCCAGCAGTTATAGACAGAATAGCAATCAGCCCCAGCATTTT. The encoded protein is CASSYRQNSNQPQHF.

This clonotype was seen only a few times. V usage is TRBV5-1 and J usage is TRBJ2-5; 7 positions match TRBD1. CDR3 size: 14 residues. Germline CDR1 and CDR2: SGHRS and YFSETQ. The ends lost 3 bases at V and 7 bases at J; junction bases unmatched: 9. The CDR3 spells CASSSRGGLRTQYF. The CDR3 DNA sequence: TGCGCCAGCAGCTCCCGAGGGGGCTTGAGGACCCAGTACTTC.

The gene calls are TRBV25-1 and TRBJ1-1; weak D call: TRBD1 (6 bases). The germline gives CDR1 MGHDK, CDR2 SYGVNS. CDR3 length equals 17 residues. V lost 11 bases, J lost 3 bases, and 28 bases lay in between. CDR3 sequence reads: CASPYSQGCQRHTEAFF. The DNA for the CDR3 is TGTGCCTCCCCTTATTCTCAGGGGTGCCAGCGCCACACTGAAGCTTTCTTT.

In its sample, this clonotype was seen many times. The genes are TRBV20-1 and TRBJ2-3, with TRBD2 matching over 8 bases. CDR3 length: 16 residues. The germline V gene has CDR1 DFQATT and CDR2 SNEGSKA (reference sequence). Trimming cost V 6 bases and J 1 base; bases outside gene matches: 12. The DNA of the CDR3 is TGCAGTGCCCCCCGGGGGCGGGGGGACCGCACAGATACGCAGTATTTT. Amino acid sequence: CSAPRGRGDRTDTQYF.

This clonotype occurred many times. This chain connects TRBV30 to TRBJ1-5; D possibly corresponds to TRBD1 (6 bases). Germline V gene lookup returns CDR1 GTSNPN and CDR2 SVGIG (reference sequence). This CDR3 comprises 18 residues. V lost 0 bases and J lost 4, with 22 bases in between. The DNA of the CDR3 is TGTGCCTGGAGTGTAGGGTTATCGGGGACATCGAAAAATCAGCCCCAGCATTTT. It yields the protein CAWSVGLSGTSKNQPQHF. The entire variable domain, with the rest obtained from reference TRBV30 and TRBJ1-5, is as follows: SQTIHQWPATLVQPVGSPLSLECTVEGTSNPNLYWYRQAAGRGLQLLFYSVGIGQISSEVPQNLSASRPQDRQFILSSKKLLLSDSGFYLCAWSVGLSGTSKNQPQHFGDGTRLSIL.

V usage is TRBV2 and J usage is TRBJ2-7, with D possibly matching TRBD1 (6 bases). Germline assignment: CDR1 SNHLY and CDR2 FYNNEI. The V end lost 6 bases, the J end lost 1 base, and 22 bases lay between the germline ends. The CDR3 spans 17 residues. For the CDR3, the DNA is TGTGCCAGCAGCGCTCCGGACAGCCTACACCTTTCCTACGAGCAGTACTTC. Its translation is CASSAPDSLHLSYEQYF.

This clonotype came up a few times. The rearrangement uses TRBV6-2 or TRBV6-3 and TRBJ2-3, with 8 bases matching TRBD2. The V and J ends lost 8 bases and 5 bases, in that order; junction bases with no gene match: 15. This CDR3 is 16 amino acids long. CDR1 is MNHEY, CDR2 SVGEGT, per germline. CDR3 coding DNA: TGTGCCAGCCGGATGATTAGCGGGAAGACCCGAGATACGCAGTATTTT. Protein sequence: CASRMISGKTRDTQYF.

The J gene is TRBJ1-2, the V gene TRBV12-3 or TRBV12-4, with 8 bases identical to TRBD1. The V segment lost 6 bases and the J segment 8 bases; nucleotides outside the gene matches: 14. The CDR3 is made up of 15 amino acids. The CDR3 sequence is CASRPSGQGKGGYTF. DNA for the CDR3: TGTGCCAGCAGACCTTCCGGACAGGGCAAGGGCGGCTACACCTTC.

This clonotype was detected ten times or more. The chain recombines TRBV2 with TRBJ1-4; D may be TRBD1 (6 bases). CDR1 and CDR2 from the germline V gene are SNHLY and FYNNEI. Trimming pared 6 bases from V and 4 bases from J, leaving 12 bases between. The CDR3 is made up of 14 amino acids. CDR3 region: CASSNRAGNEKLFF. CDR3 bases: TGTGCCAGCAGCAACAGGGCGGGTAATGAAAAACTGTTTTTT.

At least ten counts were recorded for this clonotype. This sequence joins TRBV20-1 and TRBJ2-5; maybe TRBD1 (6 bases). CDR1 and CDR2 from the germline V gene are DFQATT and SNEGSKA (reference sequence). The V end was cut by 0 bases, the J end by 4 bases, with 12 bases between. The CDR3 has 14 amino acids. For the CDR3, the DNA is TGCAGTGCTAGAGATCTTGTGGGGGCAGAGACCCAGTACTTC. Residues: CSARDLVGAETQYF.

This clonotype has just a few counts. The genes are TRBV5-1 and TRBJ2-6; no firm D call. CDR3 length: 17 amino acids. The V end lost 0 bases, the J end lost 0 bases, and 10 bases lay between the germline ends. Germline loops: CDR1 SGHRS, CDR2 YFSETQ. The CDR3 sequence: CASSLVKGFSGANVLTF. CDR3 in DNA: TGCGCCAGCAGCTTGGTTAAGGGCTTCTCTGGGGCCAACGTCCTGACTTTC. Supplemented by reference TRBV5-1 and TRBJ2-6, the full variable domain reads KAGVTQTPRYLIKTRGQQVTLSCSPISGHRSVSWYQQTPGQGLQFLFEYFSETQRNKGNFPGRFSGRQFSNSRSEMNVSTLELGDSALYLCASSLVKGFSGANVLTFGAGSRLTVL.

The rearrangement links TRBV7-8 to TRBJ2-2; 16 positions match TRBD2. CDR3 length equals 21 residues. With 5 bases clipped from V and 5 bases from J, the junction kept 17 bases outside the gene matches. Looked up from germline, CDR1 is SGHVS and CDR2 is FQNEAQ. The CDR3 DNA reads TGTGCCAGCAGCCCATACCGCGGGACTAGCGGGGGGGCCGTCACGACCGGGGAGCTGTTTTTT. Residues: CASSPYRGTSGGAVTTGELFF.

This clonotype was detected ten times or more. The CDR3, as DNA: TGCAGCGTTGACCCGACTCGTGATACGCAGTATTTT. The encoded protein is CSVDPTRDTQYF. This chain joins TRBV29-1 and TRBJ2-3, with D unclear. The CDR3 loop spans 12 amino acids. Germline V CDR1 and CDR2: SQVTM, ANQGSEA. V shed 3 bases and J shed 6 bases, with 10 bases lying between them.

The genes are TRBV10-3 and TRBJ1-2; D is perhaps TRBD1 (6 bases). Germline CDR1 reads ENHRY; CDR2 reads SYGVKD. This CDR3 has 15 amino acids. V lost 8 bases to trimming and J lost 6 bases, with 22 bases between them. The CDR3 protein is CAIGGYRASINGYTF. The CDR3 region has the DNA TGTGCCATCGGTGGCTACAGGGCGTCAATAAATGGCTACACCTTC.

This clonotype has at least ten counts. The CDR3 coding sequence is TGTGCCAGCAGCCTCACACAGGTCACAGATACGCAGTATTTT. It encodes CASSLTQVTDTQYF. V gene TRBV3-1 combines with J gene TRBJ2-3, with a weak D call TRBD1 (5 bases). The germline V and J ends were trimmed by 4 bases and 2 bases, with 10 bases remaining between them. This CDR3 has 14 residues. In germline, CDR1 is LGHDT, CDR2 YNNKEL (reference sequence).

The rearrangement links TRBV25-1 to TRBJ2-1, with D unresolved. Germline V gene data show CDR1 as MGHDK and CDR2 as SYGVNS. This CDR3 contains 15 residues. The V end lost 1 base, the J end lost 0 bases, and 7 bases lay between the germline ends. In DNA, the CDR3 is TGTGCCAGCAGTGAATCGGGTAGCTCCTACAATGAGCAGTTCTTC. This codes for CASSESGSSYNEQFF.

J is TRBJ2-1 and V is TRBV27; TRBD2 agrees at 8 bases. Per the germline V gene, CDR1 is MNHEY and CDR2 is SMNVEV (reference sequence). Losses at the gene ends were 0 bases for V and 2 bases for J; bases not matched to a gene: 3. The CDR3 length is 16 residues. The CDR3 reads CASSLSIGGAYNEQFF. The DNA for the CDR3 is TGTGCCAGCAGTTTATCGATCGGGGGGGCCTACAATGAGCAGTTCTTC.

This clonotype was seen more than once but under ten times. This chain links TRBV6-4 with TRBJ2-2; D remains ambiguous. Trimming cost V 0 bases and J 7 bases, with 9 bases left between them. CDR3 size: 14 residues. Germline V CDR1 and CDR2: MRHNA, SNTAGT. CDR3 DNA sequence: TGTGCCAGCAGTGACTCAGGGTCTGGCGGGGAGCTGTTTTTT. Protein product: CASSDSGSGGELFF.

This clonotype showed up just a few times. This may arise from a read error, as a much more abundant clone is one base away. The V call is TRBV2, the J call TRBJ1-1; unclear D gene. Between the trimmed V and J ends, which lost 5 bases and 0 bases, there was a span of 10 bases. Germline V lookup: CDR1 SNHLY, CDR2 FYNNEI. CDR3 size: 14 residues. The CDR3, as DNA: TGTGCCAGCAGTAAACACGGACTGAACACTGAAGCTTTCTTT. Translated, it gives CASSKHGLNTEAFF.

This clonotype was seen a handful of times. The chain recombines TRBV11-2 with TRBJ2-6; D gene unclear. Trimming shortened V by 5 bases and J by 0 bases, and 17 bases separated the two germline ends. CDR3 length: 18 residues. Germline lookup yields CDR1 SGHAT and CDR2 FQNNGV. The CDR3 spells CASSHIRRLSSGANVLTF. The CDR3 nucleotides are TGTGCCAGCAGCCATATTCGGCGTCTGAGCTCTGGGGCCAACGTCCTGACTTTC.